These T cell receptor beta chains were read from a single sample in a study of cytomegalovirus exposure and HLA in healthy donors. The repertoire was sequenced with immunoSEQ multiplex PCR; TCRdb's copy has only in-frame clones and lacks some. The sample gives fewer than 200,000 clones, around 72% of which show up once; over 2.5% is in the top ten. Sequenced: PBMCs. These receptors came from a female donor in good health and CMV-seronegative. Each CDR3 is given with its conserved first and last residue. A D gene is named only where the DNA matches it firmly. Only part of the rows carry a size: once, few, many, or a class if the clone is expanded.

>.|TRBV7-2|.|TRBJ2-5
CASSPDRTETQYF
TGTGCCAGCAGCCCCGACAGAACCGAGACCCAGTACTTC
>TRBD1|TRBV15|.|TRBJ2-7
CATSRGTGDYEQYF
TGTGCCACCAGCAGGGGGACAGGGGACTACGAGCAGTACTTC
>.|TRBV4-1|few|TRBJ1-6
CASSQEQGLGSPLHF
TGCGCCAGCAGCCAAGAGCAGGGGTTAGGGTCACCCCTCCACTTT
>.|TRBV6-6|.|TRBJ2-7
CASSYSGGIAPYEQYF
TGTGCCAGCAGTTACTCTGGCGGGATAGCCCCCTACGAGCAGTACTTC
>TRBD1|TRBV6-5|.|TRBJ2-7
CASRNRDRGSYEQYF
TGTGCCAGCAGAAACCGGGACAGGGGGTCCTACGAGCAGTACTTC
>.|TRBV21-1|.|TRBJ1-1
CASSTPEGRENTEAFF
TGTGCCAGCAGCACCCCGGAGGGTCGGGAGAACACTGAAGCTTTCTTT
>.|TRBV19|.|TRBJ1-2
CASKGLRYGYTF
TGTGCCAGTAAAGGACTGCGCTATGGCTACACCTTC
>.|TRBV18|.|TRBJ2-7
CASSPEGLYYEQYF
TGTGCCAGCTCACCAGAGGGACTTTACTACGAGCAGTACTTC
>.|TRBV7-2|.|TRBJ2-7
CASSSAYEQYF
TGTGCCAGCAGCTCCGCCTACGAGCAGTACTTC
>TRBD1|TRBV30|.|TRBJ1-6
CASTSPGTGYNSPLHF
TGTGCCTCCACGTCCCCGGGGACAGGCTATAATTCACCCCTCCACTTT
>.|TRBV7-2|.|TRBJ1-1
CASSFAGEGGGNTEAFF
TGTGCCAGCAGCTTCGCGGGGGAAGGGGGGGGGAACACTGAAGCTTTCTTT
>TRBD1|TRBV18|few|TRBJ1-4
CASSPNRGINEKLFF
TGTGCCAGCTCACCAAACAGGGGGATCAATGAAAAACTGTTTTTT
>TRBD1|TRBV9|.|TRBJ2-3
CASSRGDRSTDTQYF
TGTGCCAGCAGTCGCGGGGACAGGTCCACAGATACGCAGTATTTT
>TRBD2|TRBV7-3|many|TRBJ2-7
CASSLNRGDEQYF
TGTGCCAGCAGCTTAAATCGGGGGGACGAGCAGTACTTC
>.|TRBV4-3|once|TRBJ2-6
CASSFDTVGGANVLTF
TGCGCCAGCAGCTTCGACACCGTTGGCGGGGCCAACGTCCTGACTTTC
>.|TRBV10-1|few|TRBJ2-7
CASSEPTPSYEQYF
TGCGCCAGCAGTGAACCGACACCCTCCTACGAGCAGTACTTC
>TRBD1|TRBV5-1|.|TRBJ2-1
CASSLGDRGINEQFF
TGCGCCAGCAGCTTGGGGGACAGGGGGATCAATGAGCAGTTCTTC
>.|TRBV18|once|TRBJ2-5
CASFLTAQETQYF
TGTGCCAGCTTCCTGACAGCGCAAGAGACCCAGTACTTC
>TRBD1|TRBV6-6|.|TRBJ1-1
CASSSGTGIQGTEAFF
TGTGCCAGCAGTTCCGGGACAGGGATACAGGGCACTGAAGCTTTCTTT
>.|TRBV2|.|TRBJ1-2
CASSDPPETRGYTF
TGTGCCAGCAGTGACCCCCCGGAAACCAGGGGCTACACCTTC
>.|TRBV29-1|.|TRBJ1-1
CSVDSTRRGAFF
TGCAGCGTTGACTCTACGAGGAGGGGCGCTTTCTTT
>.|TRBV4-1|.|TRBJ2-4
CASSQPEGGLAKNIQYF
TGCGCCAGCAGCCAACCCGAGGGGGGGTTAGCCAAAAACATTCAGTACTTC
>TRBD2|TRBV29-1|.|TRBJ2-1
CSVGLRLAGGSYFF
TGCAGCGTTGGCTTAAGGCTAGCGGGAGGGTCGTACTTCTTC
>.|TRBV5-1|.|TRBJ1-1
CASSHFSGETEAFF
TGCGCCAGCAGCCATTTCTCAGGGGAAACTGAAGCTTTCTTT
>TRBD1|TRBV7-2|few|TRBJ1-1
CASSLRDRDEAFF
TGTGCCAGCAGCCTCCGGGACAGGGATGAAGCTTTCTTT
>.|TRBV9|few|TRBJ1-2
CASSEEGLYGYTF
TGTGCCAGCAGCGAGGAGGGCCTCTATGGCTACACCTTC
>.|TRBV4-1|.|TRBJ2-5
CASSQGRIAVPQETQYF
TGCGCCAGCAGCCAAGGTAGAATAGCGGTCCCCCAAGAGACCCAGTACTTC
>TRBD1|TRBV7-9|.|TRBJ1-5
CASSSQGAGNQPQHF
TGTGCCAGCAGCTCTCAGGGGGCGGGCAATCAGCCCCAGCATTTT
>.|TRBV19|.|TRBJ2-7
CASGRGLAYEQYF
TGTGCCAGTGGACGGGGACTCGCCTACGAGCAGTACTTC
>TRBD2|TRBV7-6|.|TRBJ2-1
CASSLPASGSGEQFF
TGTGCCAGCAGCTTACCGGCTAGCGGGAGCGGTGAGCAGTTCTTC
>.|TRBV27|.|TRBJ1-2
CASRDMFYGYTF
TGTGCCAGCAGGGACATGTTCTATGGCTACACCTTC
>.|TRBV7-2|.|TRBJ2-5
CASSPWGGRETQYF
TGTGCCAGCAGCCCCTGGGGGGGCCGGGAGACCCAGTACTTC
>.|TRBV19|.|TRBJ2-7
CASSPAHNRDGGRKYF
TGTGCCAGTAGCCCCGCTCATAACCGGGACGGGGGGCGAAAGTACTTC
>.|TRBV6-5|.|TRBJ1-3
CASSLTVNSGNTIYF
TGTGCCAGCAGCCTAACCGTGAACTCTGGAAACACCATATATTTT
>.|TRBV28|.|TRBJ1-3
CASSFPPEGALSGNTIYF
TGTGCCAGCAGTTTCCCCCCCGAAGGGGCGCTCTCTGGAAACACCATATATTTT
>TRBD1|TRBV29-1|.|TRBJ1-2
CSVDRGQGPNGYTF
TGCAGCGTTGACCGGGGACAGGGGCCTAATGGCTACACCTTC
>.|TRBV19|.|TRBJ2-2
CASRVSNSGELFF
TGTGCCAGTCGGGTCTCAAACTCAGGGGAGCTGTTTTTT
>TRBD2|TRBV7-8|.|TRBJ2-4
CASSPTSGGAQNIQYF
TGTGCCAGCAGCCCGACTAGCGGGGGGGCCCAAAACATTCAGTACTTC
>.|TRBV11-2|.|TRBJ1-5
CASSLGSSNQPQHF
TGTGCCAGCAGCTTAGGGAGTAGCAATCAGCCCCAGCATTTT
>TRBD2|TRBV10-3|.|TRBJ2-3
CAISESMRREGATDTQYF
TGTGCCATCAGTGAGTCGATGAGGCGGGAGGGTGCCACAGATACGCAGTATTTT
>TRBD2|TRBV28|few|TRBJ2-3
CASLLSGSRDTQYF
TGTGCCAGCCTTTTAAGCGGGAGCAGAGATACGCAGTATTTT
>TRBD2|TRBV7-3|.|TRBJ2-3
CASSWPGGDTQYF
TGTGCCAGCAGCTGGCCGGGAGGAGATACGCAGTATTTT
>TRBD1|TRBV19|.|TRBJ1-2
CASALLRGRSNYGYTF
TGTGCCAGCGCCTTACTCAGGGGGCGTTCTAACTATGGCTACACCTTC
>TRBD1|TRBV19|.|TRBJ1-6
CATGTDNSPLHF
TGTGCCACCGGGACAGATAATTCACCCCTCCACTTT
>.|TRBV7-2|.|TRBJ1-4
CASSQGPPTTNEKLFF
TGTGCCAGCAGCCAGGGGCCCCCCACAACTAATGAAAAACTGTTTTTT
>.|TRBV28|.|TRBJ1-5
CASLYGGGSPRNQPQHF
TGTGCCAGCCTATATGGGGGGGGCAGCCCGCGCAATCAGCCCCAGCATTTT
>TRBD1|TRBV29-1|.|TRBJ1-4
CSVVTGGEKLFF
TGCAGCGTTGTGACAGGGGGTGAAAAACTGTTTTTT
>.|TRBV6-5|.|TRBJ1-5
CASSSVGAGQPQHF
TGTGCCAGCAGCTCCGTGGGGGCAGGTCAGCCCCAGCATTTT